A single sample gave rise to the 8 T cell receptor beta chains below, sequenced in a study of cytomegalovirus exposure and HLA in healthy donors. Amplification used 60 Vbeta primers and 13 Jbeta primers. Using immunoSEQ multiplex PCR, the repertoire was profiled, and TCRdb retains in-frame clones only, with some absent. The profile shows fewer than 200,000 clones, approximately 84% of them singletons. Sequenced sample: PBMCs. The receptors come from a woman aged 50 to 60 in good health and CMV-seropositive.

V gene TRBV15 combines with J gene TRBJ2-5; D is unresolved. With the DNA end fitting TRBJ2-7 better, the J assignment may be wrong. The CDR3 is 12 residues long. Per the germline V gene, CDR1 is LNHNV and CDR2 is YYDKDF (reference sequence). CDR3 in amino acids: CATSRQYYEQYF. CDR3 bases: TGTGCCACCAGTCGACAATATTACGAGCAGTACTTC.

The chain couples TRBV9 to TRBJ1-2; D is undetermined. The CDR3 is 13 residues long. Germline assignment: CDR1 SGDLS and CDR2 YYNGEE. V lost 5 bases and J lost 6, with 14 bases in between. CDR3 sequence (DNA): TGTGCCAGCAGGCAGTCGGGTTACGATGGCTACACCTTC. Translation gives CASRQSGYDGYTF. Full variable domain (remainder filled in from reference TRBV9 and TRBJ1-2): DSGVTQTPKHLITATGQRVTLRCSPRSGDLSVYWYQQSLDQGLQFLIQYYNGEERAKGNILERFSAQQFPDLHSELNLSSLELGDSALYFCASRQSGYDGYTFGSGTRLTVV.

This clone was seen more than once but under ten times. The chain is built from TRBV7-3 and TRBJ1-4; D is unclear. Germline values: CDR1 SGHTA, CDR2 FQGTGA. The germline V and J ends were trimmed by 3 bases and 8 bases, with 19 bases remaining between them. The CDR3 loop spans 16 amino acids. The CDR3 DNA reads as TGTGCCAGCAGCTTTGCTTCCTGGGAGGTAAAGGAAAAACTGTTTTTT. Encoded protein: CASSFASWEVKEKLFF.

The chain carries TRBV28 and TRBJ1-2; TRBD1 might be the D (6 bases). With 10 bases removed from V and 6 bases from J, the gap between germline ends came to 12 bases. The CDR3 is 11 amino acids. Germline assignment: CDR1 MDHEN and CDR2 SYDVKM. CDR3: CATDTGHGYTF. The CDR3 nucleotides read TGTGCCACCGATACAGGGCATGGCTACACCTTC.

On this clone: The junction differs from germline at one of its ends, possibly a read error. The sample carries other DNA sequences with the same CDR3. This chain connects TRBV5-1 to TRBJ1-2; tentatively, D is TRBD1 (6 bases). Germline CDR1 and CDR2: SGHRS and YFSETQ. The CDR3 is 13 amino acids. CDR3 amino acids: CASSLYPGDGYTF. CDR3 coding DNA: TGCGCCAGTAGCTTGTACCCAGGGGATGGCTACACCTTC. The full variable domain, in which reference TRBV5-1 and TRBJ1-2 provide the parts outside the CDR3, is KAGVTQTPRYLIKTRGQQVTLSCSPISGHRSVSWYQQTPGQGLQFLFEYFSETQRNKGNFPGRFSGRQFSNSRSEMNVSTLELGDSALYLCASSLYPGDGYTFGSGTRLTVV.

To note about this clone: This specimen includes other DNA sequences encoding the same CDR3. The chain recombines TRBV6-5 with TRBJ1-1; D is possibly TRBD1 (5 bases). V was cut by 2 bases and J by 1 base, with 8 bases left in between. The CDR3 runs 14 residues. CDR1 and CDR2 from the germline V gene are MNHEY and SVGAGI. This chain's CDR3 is CASSYLQGNTEAFF. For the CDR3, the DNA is TGTGCCAGCAGTTACCTGCAGGGGAACACTGAAGCTTTCTTT.

Written as DNA, the CDR3 is TGTGCCAGCAGCGAACGGGACAGTTACAATGAGCAGTTCTTC. Protein product: CASSERDSYNEQFF. J is TRBJ2-1 and V is TRBV9; 7 bases line up with TRBD1. V lost 3 bases and J lost 4; bases outside the gene matches: 4. This CDR3 has 14 residues. Germline V gene data show CDR1 as SGDLS and CDR2 as YYNGEE.

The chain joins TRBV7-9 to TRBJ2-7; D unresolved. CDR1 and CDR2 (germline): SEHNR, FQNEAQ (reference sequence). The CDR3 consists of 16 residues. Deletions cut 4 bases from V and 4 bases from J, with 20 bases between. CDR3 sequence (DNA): TGTGCCAGCAGCTCCGTCTCGGGTGGCCGTGCGTACGAGCAGTACTTC. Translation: CASSSVSGGRAYEQYF.